Listed below are T cell receptor beta chains from one sample, sequenced in a study of post-analysis software for immune sequencing data. TCRdb fed the PCR reads into MiXCR, producing one record per CDR3 protein. The repertoire holds 450,000 to 700,000 distinct CDR3 sequences, with roughly 40% as singletons. Material for sequencing was blood. The receptors were gathered from a girl under 18 with multiple sclerosis. The CDR3 runs from the conserved cysteine through the conserved F or W. D genes are given only for firm matches. Rows give clone size only sometimes, using once, few, many, or a class for an expanded clone.

clone_size,j_call,d_call,v_call,cdr3_nt,cdr3_aa
-,TRBJ2-1,-,TRBV3-1,TGTGCCAGCAGCCAGGTTAGCGAGGAGCAGTTCTTC,CASSQVSEEQFF
-,TRBJ2-5,TRBD1,TRBV12-3/TRBV12-4,TGTGCCAGCAACCTGGGACAGGGGGCTGAGACCCAGTACTTC,CASNLGQGAETQYF
few,TRBJ2-1,TRBD2,TRBV6-1,TGTGCCAGCCTCCCGAGACTAGCGGGAGGCTCCTACAATGAGCAGTTCTTC,CASLPRLAGGSYNEQFF
-,TRBJ1-2,-,TRBV6-5,TGTGCCAGCAACTCACATGGGAATACTAACTATGGCTACACCTTC,CASNSHGNTNYGYTF
-,TRBJ2-1,-,TRBV3-1,TGTGCCAGCAGCCAAGGGGGAGCTGAGCAGTTCTTC,CASSQGGAEQFF
-,TRBJ2-7,-,TRBV12-3/TRBV12-4,TGTGCCAGCAGCTCGAACAGGGTTTCCGAGCAGTACTTC,CASSSNRVSEQYF
-,TRBJ2-5,-,TRBV5-1,TGCGCCAGCAGCTTGGAAGGTAGCAGGTACAATGAGCAGTACTTC,CASSLEGSRYNEQYF
-,TRBJ2-5,-,TRBV7-2,TGTGCCAGCAGTGCAAATCGGCCGGGGAGTGGGACCCAGTACTTC,CASSANRPGSGTQYF
-,TRBJ1-5,-,TRBV20-1,TGCAGTGCTAGGGGAGAGAAGAGCAATCAGCCCCAGCATTTT,CSARGEKSNQPQHF
-,TRBJ2-7,TRBD1,TRBV11-2,TGTGCCAGCAGCCGAGGACAGGGCAATCCTATCGAGCAGTACTTC,CASSRGQGNPIEQYF
-,TRBJ2-7,TRBD1,TRBV20-1,TGCAGTGCGGCCTGGGGGACAGCCTACGAGCAGTACTTC,CSAAWGTAYEQYF
-,TRBJ1-4,-,TRBV21-1,TGTGCCAGCAGCGTGCGCGATACTGCAACTAATGAAAAACTGTTTTTT,CASSVRDTATNEKLFF
-,TRBJ2-1,TRBD2,TRBV5-1,TGCGCCAGCAGCTTCTTGACTAGCGATCGTGAGCAGTTCTTC,CASSFLTSDREQFF
few,TRBJ2-7,-,TRBV5-1,TGCGCCAGCAGCTTACTGCAGGGGCCAACCTACGAGCAGTACTTC,CASSLLQGPTYEQYF
-,TRBJ2-5,TRBD2,TRBV27,TGTGCCAGCAGTTTTCGGGGTAGCGGGCGACCCCAAGAGACCCAGTACTTC,CASSFRGSGRPQETQYF
-,TRBJ1-1,TRBD1,TRBV20-1,TGCAGTGCTACTGACAGGGGGCAGAACACTGAAGCTTTCTTT,CSATDRGQNTEAFF
many,TRBJ2-4,TRBD2,TRBV6-2/TRBV6-3,TGTGCCAGCAGTCCGTCTAGCGGGAGCGCGGACATTCAGTACTTC,CASSPSSGSADIQYF
few,TRBJ1-5,-,TRBV12-3/TRBV12-4,TGTGCCAGCAGCCCCCATAATAGCAATCAGCCCCAGCATTTT,CASSPHNSNQPQHF
-,TRBJ2-5,-,TRBV3-1,TGTGCCAGCAGCCAAGAGTCACGGCGGATATCACAAGAGACCCAGTACTTC,CASSQESRRISQETQYF
few,TRBJ1-2,-,TRBV6-5,TGTGCCAGCAGTTACGAGTTGGGGTTCTATGGCTACACCTTC,CASSYELGFYGYTF
few,TRBJ2-7,TRBD2,TRBV4-2,TGTGCCAGCAGCCAAGATCAGGGCCTAGCGGGAGACGGGCAGTACTTC,CASSQDQGLAGDGQYF
-,TRBJ2-7,-,TRBV10-3,TGTGCCATCGGGGAAAGCGTGGGCTCCTACGAGCAGTACTTC,CAIGESVGSYEQYF
-,TRBJ2-5,TRBD2,TRBV3-1,TGTGCCAGCAGCCAAGTCCGAGCGGGGGACCAGTACTTC,CASSQVRAGDQYF
once,TRBJ2-7,TRBD2,TRBV29-1,TGCAGCGTTGAAGAGCGAGGTAGCGGGAGAGTCTACGAGCAGTACTTC,CSVEERGSGRVYEQYF
few,TRBJ2-7,-,TRBV5-1,TGCGCCAGCAGCTTGGAAGCCTTTGGCTGGGAGCAGTACTTC,CASSLEAFGWEQYF
-,TRBJ2-2,TRBD2,TRBV4-1,TGCGCCAGCAGCCTGGGGGGACTAGCTGACACCGGGGAGCTGTTTTTT,CASSLGGLADTGELFF
-,TRBJ2-1,TRBD2,TRBV20-1,TGCAGTGCTAGGGGATTACTAGCGGGAATATACAATGAGCAGTTCTTC,CSARGLLAGIYNEQFF
-,TRBJ2-7,TRBD2,TRBV12-3/TRBV12-4,TGTGCCAGCAGTTTCGCGGGACTAACATCGGGCGAGCAGTACTTC,CASSFAGLTSGEQYF
-,TRBJ2-5,-,TRBV5-1,TGCGCCAGCAGCCCTCGTGACAGGGAGGCTGAGACCCAGTACTTC,CASSPRDREAETQYF
few,TRBJ2-1,TRBD2,TRBV10-3,TGTGCCATCAGACTAGCGGTAAACAATGAGCAGTTCTTC,CAIRLAVNNEQFF
-,TRBJ1-4,-,TRBV7-9,TGTGCCAGCAGCTGGGGGGCGCCTTCAGAGGGAAAACTGTTTTTT,CASSWGAPSEGKLFF
-,TRBJ2-5,-,TRBV20-1,TGCAGTGCTAGAGATCTCGGGGACGACCAAGAGACCCAGTACTTC,CSARDLGDDQETQYF
few,TRBJ1-4,-,TRBV5-1,TGCGCCTGCAGCTACCGAACCGGAACGGGGTATAATGAAAAACTGTTTTTT,CACSYRTGTGYNEKLFF
-,TRBJ2-5,-,TRBV12-3/TRBV12-4,TGTGCCAGCAGTTTTCCCAGGGAAAAAGAGACCCAGTACTTC,CASSFPREKETQYF
-,TRBJ2-7,-,TRBV6-2/TRBV6-3,TGTGCCAGCAGTTACTCGAAGGTTAGCGGAAGCTACGAGCAGTACTTC,CASSYSKVSGSYEQYF
few,TRBJ1-6,TRBD1,TRBV5-5,TGTGCCAGCAGCCCTCAGGGGGCCCGAGCTGATTCACCCCTCCACTTT,CASSPQGARADSPLHF
-,TRBJ1-6,-,TRBV20-1,TGCAGTGCTAGAGCGGGGAGGGGTGGTTCACCCCTCCACTTT,CSARAGRGGSPLHF
-,TRBJ2-1,-,TRBV11-3,TGTGCCAGCAGCACACTAGCCAACAATGAGCAGTTCTTC,CASSTLANNEQFF
-,TRBJ2-1,TRBD2,TRBV12-3/TRBV12-4,TGTGCCAGCAGTAATCTAGCGGATGATTGGGAGCAGTTCTTC,CASSNLADDWEQFF